Ten or more counts support the clone carrying this TCR beta chain. Its antigen is still unknown. In TCRdb, the RACE reads were re-called with MiXCR into one record per CDR3 protein. The sample holds about 360,000 distinct CDR3 sequences; approximately 5% are singletons and the top ten take under 2.5%. As for time point: patch test 1, 2 weeks after DPC sensitization. Indicated treatment: therapeutic diphenylcyclopropenone sensitization with weekly scalp DPC. Prior to application of each patch test, blood was drawn. The germline V gene has CDR1 LGHDT and CDR2 YNNKEL (reference sequence). This CDR3 contains 15 residues. With V trimmed by 2 bases and J by 8 bases, 7 bases remained unmatched. This record comes from a study of human T cells and chemical hapten exposure. Study information: Patients were given diphenylcyclopropenone on the scalp weekly across the approximately 24-week study. Notes on the study in general: It was expanded TCRs that formed significantly more large CDR3 similarity clusters than controls did.

This sample comprised whole blood, obtained in connection with sensitization to the hapten diphenylcyclopropenone (DPC). The chain is built from TRBV3-1 and TRBJ1-3, with 9 bases lining up with TRBD1. This sequence was found in a woman between 45 and 65 years old with alopecia areata. Some clones in this sample may be carry-over from other donors' samples. CDR3: CASSQYTGGGHTIYF. As DNA, the CDR3 is TGTGCCAGCAGCCAATACACAGGGGGCGGACACACCATATATTTT.